The rows below give T cell receptor beta chains drawn from one sample of a study of blood T cell repertoires in COVID-19. Sequencing used immunoSEQ multiplex PCR; TCRdb keeps in-frame clones, though not all of them. Seen here are 68,000 or so clones, roughly 84% observed once, and the top ten hold under 7%. The specimen was peripheral blood. The receptors originated from a man aged 45-65 years with active COVID-19. CDR3s include the opening cysteine and the closing phenylalanine or tryptophan. The order of the fields is D gene, J gene, V gene, CDR3 length, clone size, CDR3 DNA, CDR3 protein. D genes are given only for firm matches. Clone size is given for some rows only: seen once, a few or many times, or a class if the clone is expanded.

>TRBD2|TRBJ2-3|TRBV7-2|16|NA
TGTGCCAGCAGCTTAGTACTAGCGGGGGGGCGGGATACGCAGTATTTT
CASSLVLAGGRDTQYF
>TRBD2|TRBJ2-2|TRBV18|16|NA
TGTGCCAGCTCACCACTCCGAGCGGGAACCACCGGGGAGCTGTTTTTT
CASSPLRAGTTGELFF
>NA|TRBJ1-6|TRBV30|14|few
TGTGCCTGGAGCCTCGGGGGTGGGGATTCACCCCTCCACTTT
CAWSLGGGDSPLHF
>NA|TRBJ2-7|TRBV6-2/TRBV6-3|14|NA
TGTGCCAGCAGTTACGGCCTTTCCAACTACGAGCAGTACTTC
CASSYGLSNYEQYF
>NA|TRBJ2-1|TRBV2|17|NA
TGTGCCAGCAGCGCTCCTGGGACACCCTCAGGGTACAATGAGCAGTTCTTC
CASSAPGTPSGYNEQFF
>NA|TRBJ1-5|TRBV28|12|once
TGTGCCAGCAGGGACTCTAATCAGCCCCAGCATTTT
CASRDSNQPQHF
>TRBD2|TRBJ2-1|TRBV3-1/TRBV3-2|15|NA
TGTGCCAGCAGCCAAGGAACGGGGGGTTACAATGAGCAGTTCTTC
CASSQGTGGYNEQFF
>NA|TRBJ1-5|TRBV28|14|NA
TGTGCCAGCAGTTCTCCCGGAGCTAATCAGCCCCAGCATTTT
CASSSPGANQPQHF
>TRBD2|TRBJ2-7|TRBV7-2|15|NA
TGTGCCAGCAGCTTAGCTAGCGGGGGAATCAACGAGCAGTACTTC
CASSLASGGINEQYF
>NA|TRBJ1-5|TRBV27|15|NA
TGTGCCAGCAGTTATAAGGGAGGCGTCGGTCAGCCCCAGCATTTT
CASSYKGGVGQPQHF
>NA|TRBJ1-1|TRBV27|15|NA
TGTGCCAGCAGTTTATCCCTAGGTGTGAACACTGAAGCTTTCTTT
CASSLSLGVNTEAFF
>NA|TRBJ2-1|TRBV5-1|16|NA
TGCGCCAGCAGCCCCCTAGGGTCAGGGGCAGGAAATGAGCAGTTCTTC
CASSPLGSGAGNEQFF
>TRBD1|TRBJ1-1|TRBV7-8|17|NA
TGTGCCAGCAGCTCCCAAACCCGACAGGGGGCGAACACTGAAGCTTTCTTT
CASSSQTRQGANTEAFF
>NA|TRBJ2-6|TRBV28|14|NA
TGTGCCAGCAGTACAGGGACTGGGGCCAACGTCCTGACTTTC
CASSTGTGANVLTF
>NA|TRBJ1-3|TRBV5-4|15|NA
TGTGCCAGCAGCGGCGACACCAACTCTGGAAACACCATATATTTT
CASSGDTNSGNTIYF
>NA|TRBJ2-3|TRBV19|13|few
TGTGCGGTTAGGAGGGCCGGTGGAGATACGCAGTATTTT
CAVRRAGGDTQYF
>TRBD2|TRBJ2-5|TRBV11-2|16|NA
TGTGCCAGCAGCTTAAACAACGGGGGGGAGGGAGAGACCCAGTACTTC
CASSLNNGGEGETQYF
>TRBD2|TRBJ2-7|TRBV28|16|NA
TGTGCCAGCAGTGTCCCCGGGAGGTCCGGGGGGTACGAGCAGTACTTC
CASSVPGRSGGYEQYF
>TRBD2|TRBJ2-3|TRBV7-2|15|NA
TGTGCCAGCAGCTTAAAGGCGGGAGGGCCACATACGCAGTATTTT
CASSLKAGGPHTQYF